This entry lists 5 T cell receptor beta chains sequenced from one sample in a study of shared T cell receptors in the human thymus. The table came from immunoSEQ multiplex PCR; TCRdb's copy has only in-frame clones and leaves some out. The repertoire has some 700,000 clones, 70% to 90% of them found once; the top ten carry about 0.01%. The data also belong to a second study, concerning human thymus T cells.

The sample consisted of thymocytes. These receptors all stem from a boy less than two years old with a congenital heart defect.

V gene TRBV27 combines with J gene TRBJ2-1, with a possible D match to TRBD2 (6 bases). The ends were cut back, 4 bases at V and 5 bases at J, with 12 bases in the middle. Looked up from germline, CDR1 is MNHEY and CDR2 is SMNVEV (reference sequence). The CDR3 is 14 amino acids. The CDR3 loop reads CASSWWEDHNEQFF. DNA for the CDR3: TGTGCCAGCAGTTGGTGGGAGGACCACAATGAGCAGTTCTTC.

The chain recombines TRBV7-9 with TRBJ2-7, with 9 nucleotides matching TRBD2. Trimming cost V 1 base and J 5 bases; bases outside gene matches: 9. Germline-derived CDR1 and CDR2 are SEHNR and FQNEAQ (reference sequence). The CDR3 runs to 16 residues. The chain's CDR3 is CASSLEGTSNLDEQYF. The DNA for the CDR3 is TGTGCCAGCAGCTTAGAAGGGACTAGCAATTTAGACGAGCAGTACTTC.

The sample holds one count of this clone. The rearrangement uses TRBV4-1 and TRBJ2-3; 9 bases fit TRBD2. This CDR3 spans 16 amino acids. Germline CDR1 and CDR2: MGHRA and YSYEKL. Germline trimming cut 4 bases from V and 5 bases from J; bases unmatched to any gene: 10. CDR3 sequence: CASSLLSGSPEDTQYF. The CDR3 nucleotides read TGCGCCAGCAGCCTCCTTAGCGGGAGCCCCGAAGATACGCAGTATTTT.

This clone was counted only a few times. The chain links TRBV14 to TRBJ2-3; D is perhaps TRBD2 (6 bases). Looked up from germline, CDR1 is SGHDN and CDR2 is FVKESK. The CDR3 sequence is 17 residues long. V lost 3 bases and J lost 0, with 16 bases in between. The CDR3 region has the DNA TGTGCCAGCAGCCACATGAAACCGGGACTCAGCACAGATACGCAGTATTTT. It translates to CASSHMKPGLSTDTQYF.

This clone came up a few times. The chain employs TRBV9 and TRBJ2-3, with a weak D call TRBD2 (6 bases). The CDR3 loop spans 16 amino acids. Trimming took 4 bases from V and 2 from J, leaving 17 bases between them. Germline V gives CDR1 SGDLS, CDR2 YYNGEE. The CDR3 sequence is CASSTNPSANTDTQYF. The CDR3 DNA follows: TGTGCCAGCAGCACCAACCCTAGCGCAAACACAGATACGCAGTATTTT.